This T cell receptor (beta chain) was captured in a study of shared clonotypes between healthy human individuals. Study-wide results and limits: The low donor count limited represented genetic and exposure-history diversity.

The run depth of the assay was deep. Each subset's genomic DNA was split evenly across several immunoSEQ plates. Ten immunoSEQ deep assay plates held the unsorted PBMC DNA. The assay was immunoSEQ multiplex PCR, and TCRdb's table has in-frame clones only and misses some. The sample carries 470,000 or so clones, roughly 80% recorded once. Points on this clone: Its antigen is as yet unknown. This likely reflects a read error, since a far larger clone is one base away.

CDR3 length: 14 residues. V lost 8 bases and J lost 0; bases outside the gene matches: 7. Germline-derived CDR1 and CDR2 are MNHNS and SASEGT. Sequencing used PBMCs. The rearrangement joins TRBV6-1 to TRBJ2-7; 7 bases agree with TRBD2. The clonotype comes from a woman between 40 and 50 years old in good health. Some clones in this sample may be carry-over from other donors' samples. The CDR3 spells CASLGLSGSYEQYF. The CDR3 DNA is TGTGCCAGCCTGGGACTATCCGGCTCCTACGAGCAGTACTTC.